Detailed here is one T cell receptor beta chain. What it recognizes is unknown. This specimen belongs to a study of Ad26.COV2.S vaccination and SARS-CoV-2 variants. Study overall: Donor got 5x10^10 or 1x10^11 viral particles of Ad26.COV2.S. Whole-study findings and limits: Breadth measured for non-spike TCRs was similar across vaccine and placebo recipients. Total T cell responses were possibly underestimated by TCR breadth and depth analyses.

Only in-frame clones appear in the TCRdb table, and some are missing; sequencing was by immunoSEQ multiplex PCR. The table has about 680,000 clones, around 92% seen once. Per germline, CDR1 SNHLY and CDR2 FYNNEI. V lost 7 bases, J lost 0 bases, and 3 bases lay in between. CDR3 length: 11 residues. Treatment meaning: about 20 received Ad26.COV2.S at low or high dose, single or two shots; roughly 5 received placebo; per-sample allocation not given. Collection of the samples took place on day 63 after the first injection of vaccine or placebo. The vaccine antigen was prefusion-stabilized Wuhan SARS-CoV-2 spike.

The sample was peripheral blood, taken in a trial of Ad26.COV2.S vaccine versus placebo. The rearrangement uses TRBV2 and TRBJ1-1; D call uncertain. This TCR was recovered from a person between 18 and 59 years old who received the Ad26.COV2.S COVID-19 vaccine or a placebo. The CDR3 DNA follows: TGTGCCAGCAAGGTGAACACTGAAGCTTTCTTT. Its translation is CASKVNTEAFF.